These T cell receptor beta chains were read from a single sample in a study of OX40 agonist ivuxolimab in advanced cancers. Clones were sequenced by immunoSEQ multiplex PCR, and TCRdb holds only the in-frame ones, with some missing. The repertoire consists of roughly 90,000 clones, with about 90% occurring once and the leading ten covering about 9%. The source was CD4+ or CD8+ T cells sorted from blood, collected in a trial of the OX40 agonist ivuxolimab. The origin of the receptors is an adult with an advanced solid tumor such as melanoma, head and neck, liver or kidney cancer. The CDR3 runs from the conserved cysteine through the conserved F or W. A D gene is named only where the DNA matches it firmly. Size values are once, few and many counts, or a class for expanded clones, and some rows have none.

j_gene: TRBJ2-1; v_gene: TRBV7-3; abundance: NA; d_gene: TRBD2; CDR3aa: CASSATSGRASEQFF; CDR3nt: TGTGCCAGCAGCGCGACTAGCGGGAGGGCCAGTGAGCAGTTCTTC
j_gene: TRBJ1-5; v_gene: TRBV19; abundance: NA; d_gene: TRBD1; CDR3aa: CASRGGQGTSNQPQHF; CDR3nt: TGTGCCAGTAGGGGGGGACAGGGTACTAGCAATCAGCCCCAGCATTTT
j_gene: TRBJ1-1; v_gene: TRBV6-1; abundance: NA; d_gene: NA; CDR3aa: CASRAGDVNTEAFF; CDR3nt: TGTGCCAGCAGGGCCGGGGACGTGAACACTGAAGCTTTCTTT
j_gene: TRBJ1-5; v_gene: TRBV4-1; abundance: NA; d_gene: NA; CDR3aa: CASSQARDSGQPQHF; CDR3nt: TGCGCCAGCAGCCAAGCTAGAGATTCTGGTCAGCCCCAGCATTTT
j_gene: TRBJ2-7; v_gene: TRBV7-9; abundance: NA; d_gene: NA; CDR3aa: CASSSYLGEQYF; CDR3nt: TGTGCCAGCAGCTCATATTTGGGCGAGCAGTACTTC
j_gene: TRBJ1-3; v_gene: TRBV27; abundance: NA; d_gene: TRBD1; CDR3aa: CASSGQGSNTIYF; CDR3nt: TGTGCCAGCAGTGGACAGGGATCAAACACCATATATTTT
j_gene: TRBJ1-2; v_gene: TRBV21-1; abundance: NA; d_gene: NA; CDR3aa: CASSKKTSRGDGYTF; CDR3nt: TGTGCCAGCAGCAAAAAGACCTCCCGAGGCGATGGCTACACCTTC
j_gene: TRBJ2-7; v_gene: TRBV10-3; abundance: NA; d_gene: NA; CDR3aa: CAISPTGGAWSYEQYF; CDR3nt: TGTGCCATCAGTCCCACCGGCGGGGCATGGTCCTACGAGCAGTACTTC
j_gene: TRBJ2-1; v_gene: TRBV7-9; abundance: NA; d_gene: NA; CDR3aa: CASSYDELKDNEQFF; CDR3nt: TGTGCCAGCAGCTACGACGAATTGAAAGACAATGAGCAGTTCTTC
j_gene: TRBJ2-3; v_gene: TRBV27; abundance: NA; d_gene: NA; CDR3aa: CASSLGAPRNTQYF; CDR3nt: TGTGCCAGCAGTTTAGGGGCCCCCAGGAATACGCAGTATTTT
j_gene: TRBJ2-5; v_gene: TRBV2; abundance: NA; d_gene: TRBD2; CDR3aa: CASRPPGAGVGETQYF; CDR3nt: TGTGCCAGCAGACCCCCCGGAGCGGGAGTAGGAGAGACCCAGTACTTC
j_gene: TRBJ2-5; v_gene: TRBV5-1; abundance: once; d_gene: TRBD2; CDR3aa: CASSLRRGEQETQYF; CDR3nt: TGCGCCAGCAGCTTGCGACGGGGGGAACAAGAGACCCAGTACTTC
j_gene: TRBJ2-7; v_gene: TRBV6-1; abundance: NA; d_gene: NA; CDR3aa: CASSDEQYF; CDR3nt: TGTGCCAGCAGCGACGAGCAGTACTTC
j_gene: TRBJ2-5; v_gene: TRBV6-6; abundance: NA; d_gene: NA; CDR3aa: CASSLVGVQETQYF; CDR3nt: TGTGCCAGCAGCCTAGTGGGAGTCCAAGAGACCCAGTACTTC
j_gene: TRBJ1-1; v_gene: TRBV6-5; abundance: NA; d_gene: NA; CDR3aa: CASSYSMTYTEAFF; CDR3nt: TGTGCCAGCAGTTACTCTATGACCTACACTGAAGCTTTCTTT
j_gene: TRBJ2-2; v_gene: TRBV19; abundance: NA; d_gene: TRBD2; CDR3aa: CASSTGLAGVLDTGELFF; CDR3nt: TGTGCCAGTAGTACCGGACTAGCGGGAGTTTTGGACACCGGGGAGCTGTTTTTT
j_gene: TRBJ2-7; v_gene: TRBV2; abundance: NA; d_gene: NA; CDR3aa: CASSEGGQGSSYEQYF; CDR3nt: TGTGCCAGCAGTGAAGGGGGCCAGGGATCGAGCTACGAGCAGTACTTC
j_gene: TRBJ1-1; v_gene: TRBV6-1; abundance: NA; d_gene: NA; CDR3aa: CASSRLRGRNTEAFF; CDR3nt: TGTGCCAGCAGCCGACTTAGGGGACGGAACACTGAAGCTTTCTTT
j_gene: TRBJ1-2; v_gene: TRBV5-4; abundance: NA; d_gene: NA; CDR3aa: CASSPQGRDGYTF; CDR3nt: TGTGCCAGTTCCCCGCAGGGGAGGGATGGCTACACCTTC
j_gene: TRBJ2-5; v_gene: TRBV7-9; abundance: NA; d_gene: NA; CDR3aa: CASSLNVLLVGETQYF; CDR3nt: TGTGCCAGCAGCTTAAATGTTTTGCTAGTCGGTGAGACCCAGTACTTC
j_gene: TRBJ1-3; v_gene: TRBV28; abundance: NA; d_gene: NA; CDR3aa: CASSFILSYSGNTIYF; CDR3nt: TGTGCCAGCAGTTTTATATTATCTTACTCTGGAAACACCATATATTTT
j_gene: TRBJ2-7; v_gene: TRBV29-1; abundance: NA; d_gene: NA; CDR3aa: CSIGGGTDPYEQYF; CDR3nt: TGCAGCATTGGGGGGGGGACAGATCCCTACGAGCAGTACTTC
j_gene: TRBJ2-1; v_gene: TRBV7-2; abundance: NA; d_gene: NA; CDR3aa: CASGEVGPPYNEQFF; CDR3nt: TGTGCCAGCGGAGAAGTAGGTCCCCCCTACAATGAGCAGTTCTTC
j_gene: TRBJ2-4; v_gene: TRBV18; abundance: NA; d_gene: NA; CDR3aa: CASSPPLAYKNIQYF; CDR3nt: TGTGCCAGCTCCCCGCCCTTAGCGTACAAAAACATTCAGTACTTC
j_gene: TRBJ2-2; v_gene: TRBV5-4; abundance: NA; d_gene: TRBD2; CDR3aa: CASSMDGRLGGELFF; CDR3nt: TGTGCCAGCAGTATGGACGGGAGGCTGGGCGGGGAGCTGTTTTTT
j_gene: TRBJ2-7; v_gene: TRBV9; abundance: NA; d_gene: TRBD1; CDR3aa: CASSVGDRGSYEQYF; CDR3nt: TGTGCCAGCAGCGTAGGGGACAGGGGCTCCTACGAGCAGTACTTC
j_gene: TRBJ2-7; v_gene: TRBV2; abundance: NA; d_gene: NA; CDR3aa: CASSEGVLALLRVEQYF; CDR3nt: TGTGCCAGCAGTGAAGGGGTTCTAGCACTCTTACGGGTCGAGCAGTACTTC
j_gene: TRBJ2-7; v_gene: TRBV10-3; abundance: NA; d_gene: TRBD2; CDR3aa: CATRLAGEGYEQYF; CDR3nt: TGTGCCACCAGACTAGCGGGAGAAGGCTACGAGCAGTACTTC
j_gene: TRBJ2-6; v_gene: TRBV11-3; abundance: NA; d_gene: NA; CDR3aa: CASSLGAAGANVLTF; CDR3nt: TGTGCCAGCAGCTTAGGGGCTGCTGGGGCCAACGTCCTGACTTTC
j_gene: TRBJ2-1; v_gene: TRBV6-1; abundance: NA; d_gene: NA; CDR3aa: CASSEGGLGYNEQFF; CDR3nt: TGTGCCAGCAGTGAAGGGGGGTTGGGTTACAATGAGCAGTTCTTC
j_gene: TRBJ2-2; v_gene: TRBV29-1; abundance: once; d_gene: TRBD1; CDR3aa: CSVDRGLGPGELFF; CDR3nt: TGCAGCGTGGACAGGGGGCTCGGGCCCGGGGAGCTGTTTTTT
j_gene: TRBJ1-5; v_gene: TRBV30; abundance: NA; d_gene: NA; CDR3aa: CAWGHGQPQHF; CDR3nt: TGTGCCTGGGGTCACGGTCAGCCCCAGCATTTT
j_gene: TRBJ1-6; v_gene: TRBV27; abundance: NA; d_gene: NA; CDR3aa: CASSLGQNSPLHF; CDR3nt: TGTGCCAGCAGTCTAGGGCAAAATTCACCCCTCCACTTT
j_gene: TRBJ2-3; v_gene: TRBV7-3; abundance: NA; d_gene: NA; CDR3aa: CASSSDLTDTQYF; CDR3nt: TGTGCCAGCAGCTCGGACCTAACAGATACGCAGTATTTT
j_gene: TRBJ1-2; v_gene: TRBV21-1; abundance: NA; d_gene: NA; CDR3aa: CASSKEEGRDGYTF; CDR3nt: TGTGCCAGCAGCAAAGAGGAGGGGAGGGATGGCTACACCTTC